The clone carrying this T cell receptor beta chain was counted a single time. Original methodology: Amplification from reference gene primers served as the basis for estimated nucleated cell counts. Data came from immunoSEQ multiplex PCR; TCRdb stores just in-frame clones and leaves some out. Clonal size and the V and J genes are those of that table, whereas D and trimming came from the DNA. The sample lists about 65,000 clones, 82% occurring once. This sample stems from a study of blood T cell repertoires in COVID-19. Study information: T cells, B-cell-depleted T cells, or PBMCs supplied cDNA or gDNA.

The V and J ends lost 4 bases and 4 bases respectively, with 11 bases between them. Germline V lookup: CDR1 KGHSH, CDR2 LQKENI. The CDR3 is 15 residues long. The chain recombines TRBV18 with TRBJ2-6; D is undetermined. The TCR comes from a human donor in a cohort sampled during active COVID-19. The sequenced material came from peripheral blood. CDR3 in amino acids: CASSQSPLGANVLTF. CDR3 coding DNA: TGTGCCAGCTCACAGAGTCCTTTGGGGGCCAACGTCCTGACTTTC.